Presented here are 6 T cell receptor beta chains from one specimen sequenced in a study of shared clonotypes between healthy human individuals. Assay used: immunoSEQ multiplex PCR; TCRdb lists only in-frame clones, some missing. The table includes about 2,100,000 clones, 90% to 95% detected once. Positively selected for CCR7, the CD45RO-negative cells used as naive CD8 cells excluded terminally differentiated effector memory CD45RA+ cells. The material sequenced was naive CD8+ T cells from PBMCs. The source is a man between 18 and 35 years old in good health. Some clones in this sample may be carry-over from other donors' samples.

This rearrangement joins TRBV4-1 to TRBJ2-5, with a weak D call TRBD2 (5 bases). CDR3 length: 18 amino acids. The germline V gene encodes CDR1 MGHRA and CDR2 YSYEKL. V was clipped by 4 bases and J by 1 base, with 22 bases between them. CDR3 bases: TGCGCCAGCAGCCCGTCCGGGATCCCCAATATAATCCAAGAGACCCAGTACTTC. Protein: CASSPSGIPNIIQETQYF.

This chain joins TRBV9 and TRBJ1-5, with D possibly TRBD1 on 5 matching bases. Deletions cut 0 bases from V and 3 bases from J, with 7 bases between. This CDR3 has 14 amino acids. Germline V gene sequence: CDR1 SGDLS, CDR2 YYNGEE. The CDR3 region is CASSVGGTNQPQHF. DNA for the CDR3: TGTGCCAGCAGCGTAGGTGGGACCAATCAGCCCCAGCATTTT.

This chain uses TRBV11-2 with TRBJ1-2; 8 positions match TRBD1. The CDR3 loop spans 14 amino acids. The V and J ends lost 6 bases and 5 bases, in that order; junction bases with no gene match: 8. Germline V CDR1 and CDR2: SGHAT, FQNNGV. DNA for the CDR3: TGTGCCAGCAGAGGGGGGACAGGAGCTTATGGCTACACCTTC. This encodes CASRGGTGAYGYTF. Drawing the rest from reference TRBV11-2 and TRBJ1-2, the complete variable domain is EAGVAQSPRYKIIEKRQSVAFWCNPISGHATLYWYQQILGQGPKLLIQFQNNGVVDDSQLPKDRFSAERLKGVDSTLKIQPAKLEDSAVYLCASRGGTGAYGYTFGSGTRLTVV.

DNA for the CDR3: TGTGCCACCAGCAGAGTCCGGGACATACTGGAGACCCAGTACTTC. This sequence encodes CATSRVRDILETQYF. The chain joins TRBV15 to TRBJ2-5; D is perhaps TRBD1 (6 bases). CDR1 is LNHNV, CDR2 YYDKDF, per germline (reference sequence). This CDR3 is built from 15 residues. The V end lost 1 base, the J end lost 5 bases, and 14 bases lay between the germline ends.

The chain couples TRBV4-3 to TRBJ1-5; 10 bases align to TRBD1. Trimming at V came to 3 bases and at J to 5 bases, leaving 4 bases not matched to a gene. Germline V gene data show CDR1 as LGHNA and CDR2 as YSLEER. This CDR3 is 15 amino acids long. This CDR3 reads CASSQDRGFDQPQHF. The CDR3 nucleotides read TGCGCCAGCAGCCAGGACAGGGGGTTCGATCAGCCCCAGCATTTT.

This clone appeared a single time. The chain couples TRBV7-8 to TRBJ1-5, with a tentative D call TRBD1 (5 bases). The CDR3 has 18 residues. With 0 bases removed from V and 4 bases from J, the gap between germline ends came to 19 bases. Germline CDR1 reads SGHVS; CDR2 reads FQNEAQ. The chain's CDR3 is CASSLAPWETGPNQPQHF. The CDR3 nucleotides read TGTGCCAGCAGCTTAGCACCCTGGGAAACAGGCCCAAATCAGCCCCAGCATTTT.